Listed below are T cell receptor beta chains from one sample, sequenced in a study of blood T cell repertoires in COVID-19. TCRdb keeps only in-frame clones here, not all; method: immunoSEQ multiplex PCR. The repertoire holds over 40,000 clones, roughly 84% seen once, with over 3.5% in the top ten. Sequenced material: peripheral blood. These receptor sequences come from a man older than 75 with active COVID-19. Both conserved end residues are part of each CDR3. D genes are given only for firm matches. Clone size is not always given. Where it is, it says once, few, many or a class for expanded clones.

v_gene	d_gene	abundance	j_gene	len	CDR3aa	CDR3nt
TRBV6-1	-	-	TRBJ1-5	12	CASSDRNQPQHF	TGTGCCAGCAGTGATCGGAATCAGCCCCAGCATTTT
TRBV5-8	-	once	TRBJ1-1	17	CASSLVFGTGGATEAFF	TGTGCCAGCAGCTTGGTTTTCGGGACCGGGGGTGCCACTGAAGCTTTCTTT
TRBV30	-	-	TRBJ2-5	12	CAGSDTRETQYF	TGTGCCGGATCCGACACACGGGAGACCCAGTACTTC
TRBV7-2	-	-	TRBJ2-2	14	CASSLEQYTGELFF	TGTGCCAGCAGCTTAGAACAGTACACCGGGGAGCTGTTTTTT
TRBV4-1	-	-	TRBJ2-7	17	CASSQGFEGGRFYEQYF	TGCGCCAGCAGCCAAGGATTCGAAGGCGGGCGCTTCTACGAGCAGTACTTC
TRBV28	TRBD1	-	TRBJ1-5	18	CATREGQAKRGRNQPQHF	TGTGCCACCAGGGAAGGACAGGCAAAAAGGGGGAGAAATCAGCCCCAGCATTTT
TRBV6-5	-	-	TRBJ1-1	15	CASSYSSTVATEAFF	TGTGCCAGCAGTTACTCGTCGACAGTTGCCACTGAAGCTTTCTTT
TRBV7-9	TRBD1	few	TRBJ1-1	13	CASSLGQGAEAFF	TGTGCCAGCAGCTTGGGACAGGGGGCCGAGGCTTTCTTT
TRBV6-2/TRBV6-3	TRBD2	-	TRBJ2-1	17	CASSYQGLAGGNDEQFF	TGTGCCAGCAGTTACCAGGGACTAGCGGGAGGGAATGATGAGCAGTTCTTC
TRBV5-4	-	-	TRBJ1-2	15	CASSSRGGENYGYTF	TGTGCCAGCAGCTCCCGCGGGGGGGAGAACTATGGCTACACCTTC
TRBV2	-	few	TRBJ1-1	16	CASNPQDTAPNTEAFF	TGTGCCAGCAATCCACAGGATACAGCGCCGAACACTGAAGCTTTCTTT
TRBV7-6	TRBD1	-	TRBJ2-7	18	CASSLGGQGMILCYEQYF	TGTGCCAGCAGCTTGGGCGGACAGGGGATGATTTTATGCTACGAGCAGTACTTC
TRBV28	TRBD2	-	TRBJ2-2	14	CASSRGRGTGELFF	TGTGCCAGCAGCCGCGGGAGGGGCACCGGGGAGCTGTTTTTT
TRBV7-9	TRBD2	-	TRBJ2-1	13	CAGSGSSYNEQFF	TGTGCCGGAAGCGGGAGCTCCTACAATGAGCAGTTCTTC
TRBV18	TRBD2	-	TRBJ2-5	16	CASSPPSLAAQETQYF	TGTGCCAGCTCACCACCGAGCCTAGCGGCCCAAGAGACCCAGTACTTC
TRBV10-1	-	-	TRBJ2-5	14	CASSPQTRGETQYF	TGCGCCAGCAGTCCTCAAACTAGGGGGGAGACCCAGTACTTC
TRBV19	-	-	TRBJ1-4	11	CASKMSEKLFF	TGTGCCAGTAAAATGAGTGAAAAACTGTTTTTT
TRBV30	-	few	TRBJ1-6	13	CAWSGLSDSPLHF	TGTGCCTGGAGTGGTCTGAGCGATTCACCCCTCCACTTT
TRBV5-1	-	-	TRBJ2-5	14	CASSLVGGAETQYF	TGCGCCAGCAGCTTGGTCGGAGGGGCAGAGACCCAGTACTTC
TRBV18	-	-	TRBJ2-4	14	CASSPPSQFNIQYF	TGTGCCAGCTCACCACCGAGTCAATTCAACATTCAGTACTTC
TRBV24-1	-	-	TRBJ2-3	17	CATSDLRFGGTTDTQYF	TGTGCCACCAGTGATTTGCGGTTTGGAGGGACCACAGATACGCAGTATTTT
TRBV28	TRBD2	-	TRBJ2-6	16	CASSPRGGTGANVLTF	TGTGCCAGCAGTCCACGGGGAGGGACTGGGGCCAACGTCCTGACTTTC
TRBV19	TRBD1	once	TRBJ2-5	15	CASSTQGASQETQYF	TGTGCCAGTAGTACTCAGGGGGCTTCGCAAGAGACCCAGTACTTC
TRBV6-5	TRBD2	-	TRBJ2-3	14	CASHVAGATDTQYF	TGTGCCAGCCATGTAGCGGGAGCCACAGATACGCAGTATTTT
TRBV21-1	-	-	TRBJ2-7	15	CASSKSGGPSYEQYF	TGTGCCAGCAGCAAATCGGGGGGGCCCTCCTACGAGCAGTACTTC
TRBV7-3	-	-	TRBJ2-5	15	CASSYTGTLQETQYF	TGTGCCAGCAGCTACACCGGGACACTCCAAGAGACCCAGTACTTC
TRBV27	TRBD2	-	TRBJ2-1	15	CASSFSGTSFNEQFF	TGTGCCAGCAGTTTTTCCGGGACTAGTTTCAATGAGCAGTTCTTC
TRBV18	TRBD2	-	TRBJ2-1	14	CASSTTSGSLARFF	TGTGCCAGCTCAACGACTAGCGGGAGCCTTGCGAGGTTCTTC
TRBV13	TRBD2	-	TRBJ2-3	16	CASSYGLAGATDTQYF	TGTGCCAGCAGCTACGGACTAGCGGGTGCCACAGATACGCAGTATTTT
TRBV4-1	TRBD2	-	TRBJ2-3	19	CASSQVNSRLAGAGDTQYF	TGCGCCAGCAGCCAAGTAAATTCGAGGCTAGCGGGGGCCGGGGATACGCAGTATTTT
TRBV5-1	-	-	TRBJ1-1	14	CASSLGRVGSEAFF	TGCGCCAGCAGCTTGGGCAGGGTTGGATCTGAAGCTTTCTTT
TRBV7-6	-	-	TRBJ2-7	15	CASSRGGGRDYEQYF	TGTGCCAGCAGCCGTGGGGGGGGGCGAGACTACGAGCAGTACTTC
TRBV7-8	-	once	TRBJ2-7	17	CASSWGPAGNNPYEQYF	TGTGCCAGCAGCTGGGGGCCAGCGGGAAACAATCCCTACGAGCAGTACTTC
TRBV11-3	-	-	TRBJ2-7	13	CASSLPGVDEQYF	TGTGCCAGCAGCTTACCGGGAGTGGACGAGCAGTACTTC
TRBV10-3	-	few	TRBJ2-2	13	CAIAQENTGELFF	TGTGCCATCGCCCAGGAGAACACCGGGGAGCTGTTTTTT
TRBV7-9	-	-	TRBJ2-7	15	CASSLPRAATYEQYF	TGTGCCAGCAGCTTACCCAGGGCAGCCACCTACGAGCAGTACTTC
TRBV5-1	-	-	TRBJ1-2	16	CASSWGGGANNYGYTF	TGCGCCAGCAGCTGGGGCGGGGGGGCGAATAACTATGGCTACACCTTC
TRBV10-3	-	-	TRBJ2-7	14	CAISESARSHEQYF	TGTGCCATCAGTGAGTCCGCCAGGTCCCACGAGCAGTACTTC
TRBV7-8	-	-	TRBJ2-5	17	CASSPLGRAEGGETQYF	TGTGCCAGCAGCCCCCTTGGGCGGGCCGAAGGCGGAGAGACCCAGTACTTC
TRBV5-6	TRBD1	-	TRBJ1-4	15	CASSATGTGYEKLFF	TGTGCCAGCAGCGCCACCGGGACAGGCTATGAAAAACTGTTTTTT
TRBV5-1	-	-	TRBJ2-4	17	CASSLAAGASDKNIQYF	TGCGCCAGCAGCTTGGCCGCTGGGGCAAGTGACAAAAACATTCAGTACTTC
TRBV13	TRBD1	-	TRBJ2-3	17	CASSPRTGGTSTDTQYF	TGTGCCAGCAGCCCGCGGACAGGGGGGACAAGCACAGATACGCAGTATTTT
TRBV9	TRBD1	-	TRBJ2-1	15	CASSVGDRSYNEQFF	TGTGCCAGCAGCGTAGGGGACAGGTCCTACAATGAGCAGTTCTTC
TRBV9	-	-	TRBJ1-2	15	CAGSLDTSGLYGYTF	TGTGCCGGCAGTTTGGACACCTCGGGCTTATATGGCTACACCTTC
TRBV6-5	TRBD1	-	TRBJ2-7	14	CASSNRGLTHEQYF	TGTGCCAGCAGTAACAGGGGTTTAACTCACGAGCAGTACTTC
TRBV7-2	-	-	TRBJ1-4	14	CASSLSGNGEKLFF	TGTGCCAGCAGCTTATCGGGGAACGGTGAAAAACTGTTTTTT
TRBV11-2	-	-	TRBJ1-2	13	CASSRQESYGYTF	TGTGCCAGCAGCCGACAGGAGTCTTATGGCTACACCTTC
TRBV10-3	TRBD1	-	TRBJ2-2	15	CAISARTGDTGELFF	TGTGCCATCAGTGCAAGGACAGGGGACACCGGGGAGCTGTTTTTT